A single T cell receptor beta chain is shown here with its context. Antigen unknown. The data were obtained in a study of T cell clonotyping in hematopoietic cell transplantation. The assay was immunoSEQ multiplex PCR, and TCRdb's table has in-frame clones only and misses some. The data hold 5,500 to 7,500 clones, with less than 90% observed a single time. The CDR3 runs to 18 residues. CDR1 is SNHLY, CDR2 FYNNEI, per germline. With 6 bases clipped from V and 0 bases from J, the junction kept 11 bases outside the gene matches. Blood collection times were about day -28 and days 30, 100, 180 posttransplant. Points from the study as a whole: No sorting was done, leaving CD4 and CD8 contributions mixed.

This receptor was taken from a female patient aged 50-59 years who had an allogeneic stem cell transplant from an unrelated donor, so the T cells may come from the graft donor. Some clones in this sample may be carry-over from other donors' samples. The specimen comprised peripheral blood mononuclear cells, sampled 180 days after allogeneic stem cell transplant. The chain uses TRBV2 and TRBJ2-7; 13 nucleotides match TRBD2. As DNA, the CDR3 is TGTGCCAGCAGGAAACGGACTAGCGGGGGACGTAGCTCCTACGAGCAGTACTTC. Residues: CASRKRTSGGRSSYEQYF.